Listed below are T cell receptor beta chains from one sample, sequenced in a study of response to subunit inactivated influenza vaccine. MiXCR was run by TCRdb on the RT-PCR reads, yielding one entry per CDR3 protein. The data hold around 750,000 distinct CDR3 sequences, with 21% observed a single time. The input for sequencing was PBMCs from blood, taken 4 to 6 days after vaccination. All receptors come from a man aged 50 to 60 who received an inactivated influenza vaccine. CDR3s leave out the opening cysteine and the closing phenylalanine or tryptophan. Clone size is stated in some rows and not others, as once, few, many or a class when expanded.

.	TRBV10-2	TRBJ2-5	ASGEGETQY
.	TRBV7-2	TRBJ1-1	ASSLGDRGSAF
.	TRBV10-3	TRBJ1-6	AIGETGSYNSPLH
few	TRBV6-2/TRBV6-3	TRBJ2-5	ASGYRGRLETQY
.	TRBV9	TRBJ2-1	ASSVGNSGGYNEQF
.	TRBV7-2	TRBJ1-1	ASSLKVWVEAF
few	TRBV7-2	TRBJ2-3	ASSAGVDTQY
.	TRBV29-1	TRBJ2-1	SVSGQGNPHEQF
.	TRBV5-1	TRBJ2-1	ASSYQAGGPENEQF
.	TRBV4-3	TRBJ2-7	ASSQELLAENEQY
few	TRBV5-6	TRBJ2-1	ASSPGGINNEQF
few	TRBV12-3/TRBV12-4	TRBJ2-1	ASTRRGGLDNEQF
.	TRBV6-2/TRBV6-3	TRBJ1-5	ASTQGSWQPQH
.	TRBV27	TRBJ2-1	ASSPLAGGAAEQF
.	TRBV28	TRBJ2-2	ASRTGTGVAGELF
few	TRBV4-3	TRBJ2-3	ASSREFVRVAGEKGDTQY
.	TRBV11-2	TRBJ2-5	ASSYYRGQETQY